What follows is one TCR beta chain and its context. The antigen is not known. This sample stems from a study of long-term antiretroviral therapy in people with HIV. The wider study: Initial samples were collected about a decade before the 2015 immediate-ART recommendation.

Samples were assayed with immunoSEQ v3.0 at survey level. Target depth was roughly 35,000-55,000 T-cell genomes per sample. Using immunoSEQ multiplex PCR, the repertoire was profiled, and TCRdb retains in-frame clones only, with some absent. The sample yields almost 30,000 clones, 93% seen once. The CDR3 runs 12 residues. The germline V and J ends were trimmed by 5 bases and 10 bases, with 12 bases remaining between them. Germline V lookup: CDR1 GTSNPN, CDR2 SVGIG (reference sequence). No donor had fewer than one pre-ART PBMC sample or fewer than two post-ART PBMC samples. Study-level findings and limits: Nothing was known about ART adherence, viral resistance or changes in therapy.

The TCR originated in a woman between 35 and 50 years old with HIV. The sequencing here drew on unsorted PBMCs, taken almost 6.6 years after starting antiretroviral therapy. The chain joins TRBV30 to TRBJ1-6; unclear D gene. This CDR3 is CAWQRDISPLHF. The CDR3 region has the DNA TGTGCCTGGCAGCGTGACATCTCACCCCTCCACTTT.